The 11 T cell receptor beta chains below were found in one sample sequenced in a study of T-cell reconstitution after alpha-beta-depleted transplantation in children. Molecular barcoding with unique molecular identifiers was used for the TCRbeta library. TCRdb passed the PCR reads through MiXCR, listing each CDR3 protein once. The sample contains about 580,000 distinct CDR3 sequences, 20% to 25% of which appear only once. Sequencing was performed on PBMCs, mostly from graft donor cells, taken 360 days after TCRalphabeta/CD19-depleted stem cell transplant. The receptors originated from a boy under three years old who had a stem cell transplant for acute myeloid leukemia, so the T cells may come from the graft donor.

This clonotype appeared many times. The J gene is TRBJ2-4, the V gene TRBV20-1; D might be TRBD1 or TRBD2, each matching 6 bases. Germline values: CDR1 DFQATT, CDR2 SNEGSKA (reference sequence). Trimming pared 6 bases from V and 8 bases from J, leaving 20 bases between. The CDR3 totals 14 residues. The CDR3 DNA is TGCAGTGCAGCGTTTGAGGGGGGACGGTACATTCAGTACTTC. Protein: CSAAFEGGRYIQYF.

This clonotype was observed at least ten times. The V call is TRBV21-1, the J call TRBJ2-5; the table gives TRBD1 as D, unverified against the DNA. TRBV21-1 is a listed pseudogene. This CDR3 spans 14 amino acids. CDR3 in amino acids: CASSLQGESETQYF. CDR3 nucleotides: TGTGCCAGCAGCTTGCAGGGGGAATCAGAGACCCAGTACTTC.

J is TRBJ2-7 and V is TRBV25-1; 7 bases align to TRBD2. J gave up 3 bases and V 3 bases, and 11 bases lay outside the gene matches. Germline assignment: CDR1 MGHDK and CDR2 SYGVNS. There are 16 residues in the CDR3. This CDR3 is CASSDRTSPFVYEQYV. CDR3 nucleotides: TGTGCCAGCAGTGATCGGACTAGTCCCTTTGTCTACGAGCAGTACGTC.

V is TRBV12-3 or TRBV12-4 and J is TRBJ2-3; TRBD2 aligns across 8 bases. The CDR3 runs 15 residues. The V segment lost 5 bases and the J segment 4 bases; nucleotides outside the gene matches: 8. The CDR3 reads CASSRPGTRSDTQYF. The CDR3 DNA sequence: TGTGCCAGCAGTCGTCCCGGGACTAGATCAGATACGCAGTATTTT.

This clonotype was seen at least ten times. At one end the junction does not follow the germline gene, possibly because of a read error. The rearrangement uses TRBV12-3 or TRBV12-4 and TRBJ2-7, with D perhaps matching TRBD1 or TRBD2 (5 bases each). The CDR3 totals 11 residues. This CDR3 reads CASSSGPQSFF. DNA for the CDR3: TGTGCCAGCAGTTCGGGGCCGCAGTCGTTCTTC.

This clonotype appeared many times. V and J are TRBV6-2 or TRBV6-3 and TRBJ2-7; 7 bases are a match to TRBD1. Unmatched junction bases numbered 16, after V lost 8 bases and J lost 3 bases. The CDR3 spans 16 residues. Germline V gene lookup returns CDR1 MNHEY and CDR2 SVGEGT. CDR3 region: CASLEPDRLLFYEQYF. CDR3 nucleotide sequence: TGTGCCAGCCTTGAACCGGACAGGCTCTTATTCTACGAGCAGTACTTC.

CDR3 nucleotide sequence: TGTGCCAGCAGTTTCTTTCCTGAAACCTACGAGCAGTACTTC. It is translated as CASSFFPETYEQYF. The V and J genes are TRBV27 and TRBJ2-7; D unresolved. Germline V gene sequence: CDR1 MNHEY, CDR2 SMNVEV (reference sequence). Deletions cut 3 bases from V and 2 bases from J, with 11 bases between. The CDR3 has 14 amino acids.

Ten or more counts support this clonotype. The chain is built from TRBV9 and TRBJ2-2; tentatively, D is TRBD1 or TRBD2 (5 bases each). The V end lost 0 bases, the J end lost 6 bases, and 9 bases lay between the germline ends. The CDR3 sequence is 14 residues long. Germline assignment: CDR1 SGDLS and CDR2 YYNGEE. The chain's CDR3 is CASSVGGTAGELFF. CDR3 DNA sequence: TGTGCCAGCAGCGTAGGAGGGACGGCCGGGGAGCTGTTTTTT.

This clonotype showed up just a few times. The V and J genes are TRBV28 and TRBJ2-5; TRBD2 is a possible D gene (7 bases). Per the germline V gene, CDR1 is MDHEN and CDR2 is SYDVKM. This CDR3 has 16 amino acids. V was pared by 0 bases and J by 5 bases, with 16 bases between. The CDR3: CASSLWDGGARETQYF. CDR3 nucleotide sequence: TGTGCCAGCAGTTTATGGGATGGGGGGGCGAGGGAGACCCAGTACTTC.

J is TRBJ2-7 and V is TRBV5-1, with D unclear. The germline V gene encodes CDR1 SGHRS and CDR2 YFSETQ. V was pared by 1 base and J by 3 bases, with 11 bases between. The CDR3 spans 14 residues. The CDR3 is CASSLTIEDYEQYF. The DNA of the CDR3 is TGCGCCAGCAGCTTGACTATAGAAGACTACGAGCAGTACTTC.

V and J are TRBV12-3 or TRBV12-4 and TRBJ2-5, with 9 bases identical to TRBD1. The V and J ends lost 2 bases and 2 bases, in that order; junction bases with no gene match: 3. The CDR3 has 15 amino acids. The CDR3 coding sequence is TGTGCCAGCAGTTTAACCGGGACAGGGCAAGAGACCCAGTACTTC. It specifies CASSLTGTGQETQYF.